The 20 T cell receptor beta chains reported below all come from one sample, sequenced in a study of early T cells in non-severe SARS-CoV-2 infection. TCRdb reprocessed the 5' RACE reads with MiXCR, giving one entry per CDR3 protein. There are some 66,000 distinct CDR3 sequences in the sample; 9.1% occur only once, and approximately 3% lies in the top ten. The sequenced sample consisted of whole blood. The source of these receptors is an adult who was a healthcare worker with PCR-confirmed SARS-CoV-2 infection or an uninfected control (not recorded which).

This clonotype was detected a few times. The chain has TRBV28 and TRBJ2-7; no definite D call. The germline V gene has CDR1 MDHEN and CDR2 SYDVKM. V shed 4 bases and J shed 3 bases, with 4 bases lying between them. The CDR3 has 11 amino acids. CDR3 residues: CASSSYYEQYF. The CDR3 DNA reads TGTGCCAGCAGTTCCTACTACGAGCAGTACTTC.

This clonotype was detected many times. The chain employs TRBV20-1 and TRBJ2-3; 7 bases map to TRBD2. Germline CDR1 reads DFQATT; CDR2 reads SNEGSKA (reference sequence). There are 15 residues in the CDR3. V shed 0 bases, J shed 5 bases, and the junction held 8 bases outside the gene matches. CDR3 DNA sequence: TGCAGTGCTAGAGATGGAGCGGGAAGACTAGATACGCAGTATTTT. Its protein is CSARDGAGRLDTQYF.

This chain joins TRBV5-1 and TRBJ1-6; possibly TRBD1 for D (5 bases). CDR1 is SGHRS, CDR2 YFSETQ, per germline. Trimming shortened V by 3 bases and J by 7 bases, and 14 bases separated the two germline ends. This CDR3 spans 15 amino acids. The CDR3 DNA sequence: TGCGCCAGCAGCTCGGGGCAGGAGACCAATTCACCCCTCCACTTT. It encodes CASSSGQETNSPLHF.

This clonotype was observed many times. CDR3 in amino acids: CATSDPAATVIDTQYF. For the CDR3, the DNA is TGTGCCACCAGTGATCCAGCGGCTACGGTCATAGATACGCAGTATTTT. The chain is built from TRBV24-1 and TRBJ2-3; TRBD2 might be the D (5 bases). CDR3 length: 16 residues. Germline CDR1 is KGHDR and CDR2 is SFDVKD. With 3 bases removed from V and 5 bases from J, the gap between germline ends came to 17 bases.

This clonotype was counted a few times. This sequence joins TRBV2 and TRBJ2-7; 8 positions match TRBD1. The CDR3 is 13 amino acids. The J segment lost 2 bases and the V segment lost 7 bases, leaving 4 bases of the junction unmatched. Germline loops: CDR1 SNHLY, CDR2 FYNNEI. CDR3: CASTGGLTYEQYF. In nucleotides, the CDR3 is TGTGCCAGCACAGGGGGCTTAACCTACGAGCAGTACTTC.

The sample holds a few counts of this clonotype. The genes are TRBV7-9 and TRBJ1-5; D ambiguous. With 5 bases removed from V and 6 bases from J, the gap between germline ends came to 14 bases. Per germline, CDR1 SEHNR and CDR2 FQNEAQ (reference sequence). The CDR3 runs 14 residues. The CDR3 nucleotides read TGTGCCAGCAGCCCAGGACGGGTTGGTCAGCCCCAGCATTTT. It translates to CASSPGRVGQPQHF.

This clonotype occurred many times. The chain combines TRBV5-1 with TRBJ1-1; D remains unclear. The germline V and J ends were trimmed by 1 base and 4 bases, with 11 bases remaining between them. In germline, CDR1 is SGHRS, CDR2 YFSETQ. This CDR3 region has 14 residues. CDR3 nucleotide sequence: TGCGCCAGCAGCTTGCGGACCCCAGGCACTGAAGCTTTCTTT. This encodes CASSLRTPGTEAFF.

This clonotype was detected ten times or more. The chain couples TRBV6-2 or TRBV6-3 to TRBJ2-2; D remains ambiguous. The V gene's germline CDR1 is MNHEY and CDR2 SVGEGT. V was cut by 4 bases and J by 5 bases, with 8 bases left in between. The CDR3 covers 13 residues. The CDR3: CASSFSSTGELFF. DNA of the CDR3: TGTGCCAGCAGTTTCTCTTCAACCGGGGAGCTGTTTTTT.

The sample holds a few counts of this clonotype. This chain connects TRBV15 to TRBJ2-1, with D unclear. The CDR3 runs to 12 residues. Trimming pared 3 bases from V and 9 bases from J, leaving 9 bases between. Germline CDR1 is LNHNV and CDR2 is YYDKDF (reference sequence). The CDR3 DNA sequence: TGTGCCACCAGCAGGGGTTTGGGTGAGCAGTTCTTC. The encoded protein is CATSRGLGEQFF. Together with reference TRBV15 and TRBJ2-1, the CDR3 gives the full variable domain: DAMVIQNPRYQVTQFGKPVTLSCSQTLNHNVMYWYQQKSSQAPKLLFHYYDKDFNNEADTPDNFQSRRPNTSFCFLDIRSPGLGDTAMYLCATSRGLGEQFFGPGTRLTVL.

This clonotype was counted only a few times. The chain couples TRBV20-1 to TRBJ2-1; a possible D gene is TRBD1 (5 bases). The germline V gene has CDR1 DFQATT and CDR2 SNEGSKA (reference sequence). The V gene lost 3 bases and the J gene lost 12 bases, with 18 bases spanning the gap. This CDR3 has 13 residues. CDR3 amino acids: CSASGAELPPQFF. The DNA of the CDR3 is TGCAGTGCTAGTGGGGCTGAGTTGCCGCCGCAGTTCTTC.

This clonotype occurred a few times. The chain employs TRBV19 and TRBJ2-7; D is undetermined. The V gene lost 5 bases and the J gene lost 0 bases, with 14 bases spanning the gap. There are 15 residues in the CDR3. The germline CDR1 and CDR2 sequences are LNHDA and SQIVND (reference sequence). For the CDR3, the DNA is TGTGCCAGTAGTCAGACGCCAGGCTCCTCCTACGAGCAGTACTTC. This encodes CASSQTPGSSYEQYF.

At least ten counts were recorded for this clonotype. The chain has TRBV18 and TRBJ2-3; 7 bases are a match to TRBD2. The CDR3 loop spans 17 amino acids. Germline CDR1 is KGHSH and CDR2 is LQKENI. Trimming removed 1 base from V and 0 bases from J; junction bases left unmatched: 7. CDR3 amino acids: CASSPLTLAASTDTQYF. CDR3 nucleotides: TGTGCCAGCTCACCACTGACCCTAGCGGCTAGCACAGATACGCAGTATTTT.

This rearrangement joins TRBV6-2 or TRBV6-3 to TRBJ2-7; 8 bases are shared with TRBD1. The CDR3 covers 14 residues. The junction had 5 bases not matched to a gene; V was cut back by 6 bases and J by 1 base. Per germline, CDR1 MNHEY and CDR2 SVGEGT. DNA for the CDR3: TGTGCCAGCAGCCGGGACAGGAGATCCTACGAGCAGTACTTC. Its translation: CASSRDRRSYEQYF.

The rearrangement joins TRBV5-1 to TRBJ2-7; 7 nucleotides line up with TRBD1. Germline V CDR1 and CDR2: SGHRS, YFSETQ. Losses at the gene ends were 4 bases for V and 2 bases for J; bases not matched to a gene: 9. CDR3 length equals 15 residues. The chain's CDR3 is CASSLGQSTPYEQYF. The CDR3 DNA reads TGCGCCAGCAGCCTGGGACAGAGTACGCCCTACGAGCAGTACTTC.

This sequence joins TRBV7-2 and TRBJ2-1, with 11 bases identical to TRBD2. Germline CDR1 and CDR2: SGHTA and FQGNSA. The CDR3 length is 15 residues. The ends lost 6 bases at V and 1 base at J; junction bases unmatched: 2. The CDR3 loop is CASSRLAGSYNEQFF. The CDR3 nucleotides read TGTGCCAGCAGTCGACTAGCGGGATCCTACAATGAGCAGTTCTTC. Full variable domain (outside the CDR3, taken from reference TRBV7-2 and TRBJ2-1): GAGVSQSPSNKVTEKGKDVELRCDPISGHTALYWYRQSLGQGLEFLIYFQGNSAPDKSGLPSDRFSAERTGGSVSTLTIQRTQQEDSAVYLCASSRLAGSYNEQFFGPGTRLTVL.

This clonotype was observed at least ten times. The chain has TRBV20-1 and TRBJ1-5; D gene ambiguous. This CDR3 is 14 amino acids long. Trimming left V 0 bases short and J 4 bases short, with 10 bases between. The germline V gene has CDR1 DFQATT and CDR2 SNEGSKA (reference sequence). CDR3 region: CSARDPAGNQPQHF. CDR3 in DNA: TGCAGTGCTAGAGATCCGGCGGGTAATCAGCCCCAGCATTTT.

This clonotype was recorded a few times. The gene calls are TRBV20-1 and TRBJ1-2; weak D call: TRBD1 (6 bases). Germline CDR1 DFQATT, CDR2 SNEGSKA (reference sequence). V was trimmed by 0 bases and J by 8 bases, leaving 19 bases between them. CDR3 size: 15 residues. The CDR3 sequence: CSARDPQQGSPGYTF. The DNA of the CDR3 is TGCAGTGCTAGAGACCCGCAACAGGGATCGCCCGGCTACACCTTC.

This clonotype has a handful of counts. CDR3 bases: TGTGCCAGCAGCGTAGGGGGCTCCTACAATGAGCAGTTCTTC. Protein: CASSVGGSYNEQFF. This sequence joins TRBV9 and TRBJ2-1, with no clear D. Trimming left V 0 bases short and J 0 bases short, with 4 bases between. The V gene's germline CDR1 is SGDLS and CDR2 YYNGEE. This CDR3 region has 14 residues.

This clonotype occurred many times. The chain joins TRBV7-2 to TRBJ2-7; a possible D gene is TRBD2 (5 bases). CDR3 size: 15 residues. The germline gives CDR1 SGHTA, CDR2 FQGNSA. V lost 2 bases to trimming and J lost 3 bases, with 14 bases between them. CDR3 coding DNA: TGTGCCAGCAGCTTATCGACGGGATTAAGCTACGAGCAGTACTTC. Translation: CASSLSTGLSYEQYF.

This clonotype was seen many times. CDR3 sequence (DNA): TGTGCCACCCGATTTTGGAATGAGCAGTTCTTC. Encoded protein: CATRFWNEQFF. The chain uses TRBV28 and TRBJ2-1; D ambiguous. V lost 10 bases and J lost 7, with 11 bases in between. The CDR3 length is 11 residues. Germline assignment: CDR1 MDHEN and CDR2 SYDVKM.